Presented here are 19 T cell receptor beta chains from one specimen sequenced in a study of CXCR3-negative and CXCR3-positive naive CD8 T cells (dated by TCRdb to the late 2010s). Sequencer: NextSeq 550. The Human TCR Profiling Kit (MiLaboratory) was used to make UMI-labeled 5' RACE TRB cDNA libraries. The reads went through TCRdb reprocessing, and each CDR3 protein sequence gets one entry with no DNA. This sample's table lists over 100,000 distinct CDR3 sequences. Under 0.5% of the sample lies in the top ten. The sequenced sample was naive CXCR3- CD8+ T cells from blood. The sample's cell subset or site label is to be understood as: CD45RO-CCR7+CD27+CD95- naive CD8+ T cells lacking CXCR3 (TNR3-). All receptors come from a human donor in good health. Some clones in this sample may be carry-over from other donors' samples.

This chain uses TRBV29-1 with TRBJ2-1. CDR3 length: 18 amino acids. In germline, CDR1 is SQVTM, CDR2 ANQGSEA. The CDR3 region is CSVEDPFFSGGSYNEQFF.

V is TRBV7-9 and J is TRBJ2-1; TCRdb lists TRBD2, though no DNA is available to test this call. The CDR3 has 14 residues. Germline V gives CDR1 SEHNR, CDR2 FQNEAQ (reference sequence). CDR3 region: CASSSVAGVNEQFF.

This chain links TRBV4-3 with TRBJ2-7; the TCRdb call, TRBD2, lacks DNA for checking. The CDR3 is 14 amino acids. Germline assignment: CDR1 LGHNA and CDR2 YSLEER. The CDR3 here is CASREGTSGYEQYF.

The chain carries TRBV6-5 and TRBJ2-1; TCRdb calls TRBD2, which cannot be checked without DNA. This CDR3 comprises 18 residues. CDR1 and CDR2 (germline): MNHEY, SVGAGI. CDR3 residues: CASSRRPTASEQDNEQFF.

The V call is TRBV7-9, the J call TRBJ2-2; TCRdb selects TRBD2, and the lack of DNA leaves this call unchecked. Germline V CDR1 and CDR2: SEHNR, FQNEAQ (reference sequence). This CDR3 has 17 residues. CDR3 amino acids: CASSLGIASGPTGELFF.

The chain uses TRBV28 and TRBJ2-1; as DNA is missing, the TRBD2 call by TCRdb cannot be tested. The CDR3 sequence is 14 residues long. CDR1 is MDHEN and CDR2 is SYDVKM in the germline V gene. CDR3 loop: CASSYGTSGNEQFF.

The chain couples TRBV2 to TRBJ2-7; TCRdb outputs TRBD1, but without DNA this stays unchecked. CDR1 SNHLY and CDR2 FYNNEI come from the germline V gene. The CDR3 is 15 residues long. The CDR3: CASSTGQGARGEQYF.

J is TRBJ2-7 and V is TRBV6-2 or TRBV6-3; TCRdb selects TRBD1, and the lack of DNA leaves this call unchecked. The CDR3 length is 14 residues. The germline V gene has CDR1 MNHEY and CDR2 SVGEGT. The CDR3 region is CASSFKDRTWEQYF.

This chain joins TRBV11-2 and TRBJ2-3; with no DNA, the TCRdb D assignment of TRBD1 cannot be verified. The germline gives CDR1 SGHAT, CDR2 FQNNGV. This CDR3 is 16 amino acids long. The chain's CDR3 is CASSLVPGALTDTQYF.

This chain joins TRBV14 and TRBJ2-1; TCRdb reports TRBD2, a call that lacks DNA to check it against. Germline V gives CDR1 SGHDN, CDR2 FVKESK. The CDR3 covers 14 residues. The CDR3 reads CASSQVSGGRPLRF.

CDR3 region: CASSIRPNTEAFF. The V call is TRBV19, the J call TRBJ1-1. This CDR3 contains 13 residues. The germline V gene has CDR1 LNHDA and CDR2 SQIVND (reference sequence).

The rearrangement joins TRBV6-1 to TRBJ2-3; TCRdb proposes TRBD1, but this gene call is untestable without DNA. The CDR3 consists of 16 residues. Germline loops: CDR1 MNHNS, CDR2 SASEGT. CDR3: CASSPWTGWGPDTQYF.

The chain is built from TRBV5-6 and TRBJ2-1; TCRdb indicates TRBD1, and absent DNA this call remains unverified. The germline V gene has CDR1 SGHDT and CDR2 YYEEEE. The length of the CDR3 is 14 residues. The CDR3 sequence is CASSLGGAFYEQFF.

V is TRBV7-8 and J is TRBJ2-2. CDR3 size: 15 residues. CDR1 is SGHVS, CDR2 FQNEAQ, per germline. The CDR3 spells CASSPGLGGTGELFF.

V and J are TRBV7-9 and TRBJ1-5; no DNA is available, so the TRBD1 call from TCRdb remains unchecked. The CDR3 loop spans 14 amino acids. Germline loops: CDR1 SEHNR, CDR2 FQNEAQ (reference sequence). The CDR3 is CASSAGQPNQPQHF.

The chain combines TRBV28 with TRBJ1-3; TCRdb lists TRBD1, though no DNA is available to test this call. The CDR3 runs to 14 residues. Germline values: CDR1 MDHEN, CDR2 SYDVKM. CDR3: CASSLQGSGNTIYF.

This sequence joins TRBV7-9 and TRBJ1-3; TCRdb's D call of TRBD1 is untestable without DNA. The length of the CDR3 is 15 residues. Germline V gene sequence: CDR1 SEHNR, CDR2 FQNEAQ (reference sequence). The CDR3 loop reads CASSRTGPSGNTIYF.

The genes are TRBV7-2 and TRBJ2-7; lacking DNA, the TRBD2 call made by TCRdb goes unchecked. Germline values: CDR1 SGHTA, CDR2 FQGNSA. The length of the CDR3 is 17 residues. The CDR3 loop is CASSKYSGIHPLGEQYF. The whole variable domain, remainder taken from reference TRBV7-2 and TRBJ2-7, is GAGVSQSPSNKVTEKGKDVELRCDPISGHTALYWYRQSLGQGLEFLIYFQGNSAPDKSGLPSDRFSAERTGGSVSTLTIQRTQQEDSAVYLCASSKYSGIHPLGEQYFGPGTRLTVT.

The V and J genes are TRBV19 and TRBJ2-7; TCRdb picks TRBD1, but there is no DNA to check that call. The germline CDR1 and CDR2 sequences are LNHDA and SQIVND (reference sequence). The CDR3 sequence is 16 residues long. The chain's CDR3 is CASSTLPGQTSYEQYF.